The 6 T cell receptor beta chains in this list originate from one sample, sequenced in a study of circulating CD8 cells and anti-PD-1 response in melanoma. TCR libraries were prepared from 15 ng of total RNA with the QIAseq Immune Repertoire TCR panel. Using its own MiXCR run on the reads, TCRdb lists one record per CDR3 protein. The sample holds more than 55 distinct CDR3 sequences. Sorting of live CD3+CD8+TCRalphabeta+ cells by PD-1 and/or TIGIT gave four subsets. The sample here was CD8+ T cells from PBMCs, taken at baseline or after one month of anti-PD-1 therapy (not recorded which). Every receptor here comes from a human donor with melanoma.

By frequency in the sample, this clonotype is large (0.1 to 1%). The chain joins TRBV19 to TRBJ1-6; 7 nucleotides agree with TRBD1. The trim removed 6 bases at V and 10 bases at J, leaving 9 bases unmatched. This CDR3 comprises 14 residues. CDR1 and CDR2 (germline): LNHDA, SQIVND (reference sequence). In DNA, the CDR3 is TGTGCCAGTAGCCCAAGACAGGGAGAATCACCCCTCCACTTT. It codes for CASSPRQGESPLHF. The complete variable domain, with remaining parts taken from reference TRBV19 and TRBJ1-6, reads DGGITQSPKYLFRKEGQNVTLSCEQNLNHDAMYWYRQDPGQGLRLIYYSQIVNDFQKGDIAEGYSVSREKKESFPLTVTSAQKNPTAFYLCASSPRQGESPLHFGNGTRLTVT.

By proportion, this clonotype is large (0.1 to 1%). The chain has TRBV19 and TRBJ2-7, with 10 bases that match TRBD1. The CDR3 spans 14 residues. Per the germline V gene, CDR1 is LNHDA and CDR2 is SQIVND (reference sequence). Trimming took 8 bases from V and 3 from J; bases not matched to a gene: 7. The DNA for the CDR3 is TGTGCCAGTCAACCGACAGGGGGCATCTACGAGCAGTACTTC. Translated, it gives CASQPTGGIYEQYF.

By sample share, this clonotype is large (0.1 to 1%). The chain carries TRBV6-5 and TRBJ1-1; D gene uncertain. V was clipped by 2 bases and J by 3 bases, with 13 bases between them. Germline loops: CDR1 MNHEY, CDR2 SVGAGI. This CDR3 is 15 amino acids long. CDR3 region: CASSYLPPVDTEAFF. DNA of the CDR3: TGTGCCAGCAGTTACCTCCCTCCCGTGGACACTGAAGCTTTCTTT.

In its sample, this clonotype ranks as large. The chain employs TRBV20-1 and TRBJ2-4, with a possible D match to TRBD2 (6 bases). V was shortened by 5 bases and J by 0 bases, with 17 bases between the two germline ends. Germline loops: CDR1 DFQATT, CDR2 SNEGSKA (reference sequence). This CDR3 comprises 16 residues. The DNA for the CDR3 is TGCAGTGCTTCCCCCCCCAGGGACTTAGCCAAAAACATTCAGTACTTC. Amino acid sequence: CSASPPRDLAKNIQYF.

In this sample, this clonotype is medium-sized (0.01 to 0.1%). V usage is TRBV2 and J usage is TRBJ2-1, with TRBD2 identical over 10 bases. This CDR3 comprises 15 residues. V was pared by 2 bases and J by 4 bases, with 2 bases of the junction left unmatched. Germline V CDR1 and CDR2: SNHLY, FYNNEI. Written as DNA, the CDR3 is TGTGCCAGCAGTGAAACTAGCGGGGCGTACAATGAGCAGTTCTTC. Encoded protein: CASSETSGAYNEQFF.

By proportion, this clonotype is medium-sized. The V and J genes are TRBV2 and TRBJ2-3, with D hard to call. The CDR3 runs to 11 residues. Trimming removed 3 bases from V and 6 bases from J, with 4 bases in between. CDR1 is SNHLY and CDR2 is FYNNEI in the germline V gene. CDR3 coding DNA: TGTGCCAGCAGTGATATGGATACGCAGTATTTT. This gives the protein CASSDMDTQYF. Supplemented by reference TRBV2 and TRBJ2-3, the full variable domain reads EPEVTQTPSHQVTQMGQEVILRCVPISNHLYFYWYRQILGQKVEFLVSFYNNEISEKSEIFDDQFSVERPDGSNFTLKIRSTKLEDSAMYFCASSDMDTQYFGPGTRLTVL.